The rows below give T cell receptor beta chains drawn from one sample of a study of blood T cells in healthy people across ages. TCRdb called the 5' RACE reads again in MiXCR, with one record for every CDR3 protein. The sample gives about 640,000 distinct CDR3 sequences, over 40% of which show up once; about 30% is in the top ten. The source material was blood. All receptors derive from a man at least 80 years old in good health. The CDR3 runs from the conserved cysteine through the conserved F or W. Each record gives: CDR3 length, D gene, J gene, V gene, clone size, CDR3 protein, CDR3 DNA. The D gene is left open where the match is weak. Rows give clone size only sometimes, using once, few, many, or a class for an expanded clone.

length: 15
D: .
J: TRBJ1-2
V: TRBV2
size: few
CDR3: CASSENPTADYGYTF
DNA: TGTGCCAGCAGTGAAAACCCGACTGCAGACTATGGCTACACCTTC

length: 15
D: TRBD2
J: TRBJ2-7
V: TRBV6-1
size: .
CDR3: CASRTLAGGPDEQYF
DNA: TGTGCCAGCAGGACCCTAGCGGGAGGGCCAGACGAGCAGTACTTC

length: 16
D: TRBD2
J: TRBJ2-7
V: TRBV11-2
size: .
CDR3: CASLEYGGGSSYEQYF
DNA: TGTGCCAGTCTGGAGTACGGCGGGGGGAGCTCCTACGAGCAGTACTTC

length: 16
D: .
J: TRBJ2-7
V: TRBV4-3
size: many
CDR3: CASSQDLTDSSYEQYF
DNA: TGCGCCAGCAGCCAAGATCTGACTGATAGCTCCTACGAGCAGTACTTC

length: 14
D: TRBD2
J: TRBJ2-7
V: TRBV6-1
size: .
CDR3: CASRIAGPPYEQYF
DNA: TGTGCCAGCAGGATAGCGGGGCCCCCCTACGAGCAGTACTTC

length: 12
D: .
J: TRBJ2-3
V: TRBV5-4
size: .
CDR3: CASSDPGDTQYF
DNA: TGTGCCAGCAGCGACCCTGGGGATACGCAGTATTTT

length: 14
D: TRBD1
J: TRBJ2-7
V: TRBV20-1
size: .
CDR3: CSATPGTVTYEQYF
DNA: TGCAGTGCTACCCCCGGGACAGTGACCTACGAGCAGTACTTC

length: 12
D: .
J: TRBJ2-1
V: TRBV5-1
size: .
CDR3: CASSFENNGQFF
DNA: TGCGCCAGCAGCTTTGAGAACAATGGGCAGTTCTTC

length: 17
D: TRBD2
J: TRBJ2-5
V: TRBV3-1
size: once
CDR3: CASNQDGGLAGGETQYF
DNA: TGTGCCAGCAACCAAGATGGGGGACTAGCGGGAGGAGAGACCCAGTACTTC

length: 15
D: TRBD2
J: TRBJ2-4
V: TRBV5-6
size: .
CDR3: CASSSTSGSVSIQYF
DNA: TGTGCCAGCAGCTCGACTAGCGGGAGTGTGAGCATTCAGTACTTC

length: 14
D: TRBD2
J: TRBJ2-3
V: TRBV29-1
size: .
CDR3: CTITSGGTTDTQYF
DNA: TGCACCATAACTAGCGGGGGGACCACGGATACGCAGTATTTT

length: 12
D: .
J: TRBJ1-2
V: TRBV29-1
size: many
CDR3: CSVVTENYGYTF
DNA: TGCAGCGTCGTTACAGAAAACTATGGCTACACCTTC

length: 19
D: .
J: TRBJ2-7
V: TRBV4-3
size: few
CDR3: CASSFFGEGTPEGSYEQYF
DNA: TGCGCCAGCAGCTTTTTCGGGGAAGGGACGCCGGAAGGATCCTACGAGCAGTACTTC

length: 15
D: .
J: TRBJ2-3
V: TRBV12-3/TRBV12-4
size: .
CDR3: CASSLYRTRTDTQYF
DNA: TGTGCCAGCAGTCTCTACAGGACACGCACAGATACGCAGTATTTT

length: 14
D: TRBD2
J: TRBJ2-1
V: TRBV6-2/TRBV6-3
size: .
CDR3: CASSFSGRLNEQFF
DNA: TGTGCCAGCAGTTTTAGCGGGAGGCTGAATGAGCAGTTCTTC

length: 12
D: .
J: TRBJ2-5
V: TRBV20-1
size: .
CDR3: CSAQFRQETQYF
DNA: TGCAGTGCGCAATTCAGGCAAGAGACCCAGTACTTC

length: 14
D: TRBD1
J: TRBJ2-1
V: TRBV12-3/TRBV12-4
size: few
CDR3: CASSSGTGYNEQFF
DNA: TGTGCCAGCAGCTCCGGGACAGGTTACAATGAGCAGTTCTTC

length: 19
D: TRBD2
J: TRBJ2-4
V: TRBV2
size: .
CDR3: CASRERASGGLVAKNIQYF
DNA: TGTGCCAGCAGAGAACGGGCTAGCGGGGGTCTTGTGGCCAAAAACATTCAGTACTTC

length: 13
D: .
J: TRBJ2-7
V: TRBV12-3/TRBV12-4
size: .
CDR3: CASSLLQAHEQYF
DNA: TGTGCCAGCAGTTTATTGCAAGCCCACGAGCAGTACTTC

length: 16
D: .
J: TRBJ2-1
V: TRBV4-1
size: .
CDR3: CASSQVAGAPYNEQFF
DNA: TGCGCCAGCAGCCAAGTTGCTGGGGCACCCTACAATGAGCAGTTCTTC

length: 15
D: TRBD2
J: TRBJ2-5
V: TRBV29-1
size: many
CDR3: CSVGGSGTKKETQYF
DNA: TGCAGCGTTGGAGGGAGCGGGACGAAAAAAGAGACCCAGTACTTC

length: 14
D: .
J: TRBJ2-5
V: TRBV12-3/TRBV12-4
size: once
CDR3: CASSLMGFQETQYF
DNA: TGTGCCAGCAGTTTAATGGGGTTTCAAGAGACCCAGTACTTC

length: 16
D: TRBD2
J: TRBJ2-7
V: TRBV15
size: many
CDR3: CATSRPTSGVSYEQYF
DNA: TGTGCCACCAGCAGACCCACTAGCGGCGTCTCCTACGAGCAGTACTTC

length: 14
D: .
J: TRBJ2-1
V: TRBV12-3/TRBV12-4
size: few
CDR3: CASRTGSSYNEQFF
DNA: TGTGCCAGCAGAACAGGGAGCTCCTACAATGAGCAGTTCTTC

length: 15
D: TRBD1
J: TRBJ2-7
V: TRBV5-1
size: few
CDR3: CASSLEPDRTYEQYF
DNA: TGCGCCAGCAGCTTGGAACCGGACAGGACCTACGAGCAGTACTTC

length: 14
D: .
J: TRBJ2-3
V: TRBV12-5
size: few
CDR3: CASGLDRFTDTQYF
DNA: TGTGCTAGTGGTTTGGACAGGTTCACAGATACGCAGTATTTT

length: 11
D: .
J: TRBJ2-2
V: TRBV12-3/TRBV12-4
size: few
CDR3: CASWAGGELFF
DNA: TGTGCCAGCTGGGCGGGCGGGGAGCTGTTTTTT

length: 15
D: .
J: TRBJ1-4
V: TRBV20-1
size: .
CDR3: CSARDRARKGEKLFF
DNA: TGCAGTGCTAGAGACAGGGCCAGGAAGGGGGAAAAACTGTTTTTT

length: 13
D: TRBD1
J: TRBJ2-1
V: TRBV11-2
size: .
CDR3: CASWDRGRDEQFF
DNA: TGTGCCAGCTGGGACAGGGGGCGCGATGAGCAGTTCTTC

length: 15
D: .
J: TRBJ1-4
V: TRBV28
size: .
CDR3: CASSLPRGTNEKLFF
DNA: TGTGCCAGCAGTCTTCCCAGGGGAACTAATGAAAAACTGTTTTTT

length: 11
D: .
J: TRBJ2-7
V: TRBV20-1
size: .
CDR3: CSAHRSYEQYF
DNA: TGCAGTGCGCACCGTTCCTACGAGCAGTACTTC

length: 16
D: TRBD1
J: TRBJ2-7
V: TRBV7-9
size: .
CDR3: CASSSTDREIFHEQYF
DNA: TGTGCCAGCAGTTCAACGGACAGGGAGATTTTTCACGAGCAGTACTTC

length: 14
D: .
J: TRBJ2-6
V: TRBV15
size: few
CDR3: CAITSRSGANVLTF
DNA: TGTGCCATCACCAGCCGCTCTGGGGCCAACGTCCTGACTTTC

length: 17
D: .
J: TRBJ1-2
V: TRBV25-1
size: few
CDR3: CASSGFGTQLGNYGYTF
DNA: TGTGCCAGCAGTGGTTTCGGGACACAGCTGGGGAACTATGGCTACACCTTC

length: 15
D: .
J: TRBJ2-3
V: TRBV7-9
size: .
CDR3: CASSLRAGHTDTQYF
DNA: TGTGCCAGCAGCTTAAGGGCAGGACACACAGATACGCAGTATTTT

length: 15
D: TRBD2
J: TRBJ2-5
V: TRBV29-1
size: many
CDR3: CSVAGVAGIGETQYF
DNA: TGCAGCGTTGCCGGGGTAGCGGGGATTGGAGAGACCCAGTACTTC

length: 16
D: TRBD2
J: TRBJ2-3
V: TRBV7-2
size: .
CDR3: CASSPFGGGPLLAQYF
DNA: TGTGCCAGCAGCCCCTTTGGGGGAGGGCCTCTGTTGGCGCAGTATTTT

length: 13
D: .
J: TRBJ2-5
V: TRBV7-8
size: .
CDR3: CASSFYYQETQYF
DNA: TGTGCCAGCAGCTTTTACTACCAAGAGACCCAGTACTTC

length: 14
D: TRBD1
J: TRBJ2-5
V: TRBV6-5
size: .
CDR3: CASALGTAQETQYF
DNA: TGTGCCAGCGCACTTGGGACAGCTCAAGAGACCCAGTACTTC

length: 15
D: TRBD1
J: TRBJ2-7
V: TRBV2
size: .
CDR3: CASSEWGQGGYEQYF
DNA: TGTGCCAGCAGTGAGTGGGGACAGGGTGGGTACGAGCAGTACTTC

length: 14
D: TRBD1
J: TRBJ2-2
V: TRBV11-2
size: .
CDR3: CASNRDRARGELFF
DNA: TGTGCCAGCAACCGTGACAGGGCCCGCGGGGAGCTGTTTTTT

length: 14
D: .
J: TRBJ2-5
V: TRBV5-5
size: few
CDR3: CASSAGLHYNEQYF
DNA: TGTGCCAGCAGCGCCGGACTACATTACAATGAGCAGTACTTC

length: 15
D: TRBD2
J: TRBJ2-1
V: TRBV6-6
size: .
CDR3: CASTSGGSSYNEQFF
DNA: TGTGCCAGCACTAGCGGGGGGAGCTCCTACAATGAGCAGTTCTTC

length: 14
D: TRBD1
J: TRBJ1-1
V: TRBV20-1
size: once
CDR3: CSARRQGPSAEAFF
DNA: TGCAGTGCTAGGAGACAGGGCCCTTCCGCTGAAGCTTTCTTT

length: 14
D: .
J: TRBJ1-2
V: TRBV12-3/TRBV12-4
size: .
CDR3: CASSFCSPSGGYTF
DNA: TGTGCCAGCAGTTTTTGCAGTCCTTCGGGGGGCTACACCTTC

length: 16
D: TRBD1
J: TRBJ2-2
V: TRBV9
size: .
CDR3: CASSARQGTNTGELFF
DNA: TGTGCCAGCAGCGCCCGACAGGGGACAAACACCGGGGAGCTGTTTTTT

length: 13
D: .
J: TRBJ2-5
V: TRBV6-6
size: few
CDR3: CASSRQTQETQYF
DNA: TGTGCCAGCAGTAGACAGACCCAAGAGACCCAGTACTTC

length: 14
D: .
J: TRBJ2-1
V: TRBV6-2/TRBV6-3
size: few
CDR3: CASSYSLGLDEQFF
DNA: TGTGCCAGCAGTTACTCTTTGGGATTGGATGAGCAGTTCTTC

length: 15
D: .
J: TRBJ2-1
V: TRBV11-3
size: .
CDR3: CASSPAPSSYNGQFF
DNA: TGTGCCAGCAGCCCCGCACCGAGCTCCTACAATGGGCAGTTCTTC

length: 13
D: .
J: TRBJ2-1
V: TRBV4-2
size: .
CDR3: CASSFGPSGEQFF
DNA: TGTGCCAGCAGCTTCGGCCCATCGGGTGAGCAGTTCTTC

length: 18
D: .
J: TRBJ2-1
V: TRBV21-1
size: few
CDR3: CASSNYEPGQGIYNEQFF
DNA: TGTGCCAGCAGCAACTACGAGCCGGGACAGGGGATCTACAATGAGCAGTTCTTC

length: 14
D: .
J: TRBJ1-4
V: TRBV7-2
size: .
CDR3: CASSSGTIDEKLFF
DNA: TGTGCCAGCAGCTCCGGGACAATCGATGAAAAACTGTTTTTT

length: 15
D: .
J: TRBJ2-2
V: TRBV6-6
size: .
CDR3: CASLRTATDTGELFF
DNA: TGTGCCAGCCTCCGGACAGCCACGGACACCGGGGAGCTGTTTTTT

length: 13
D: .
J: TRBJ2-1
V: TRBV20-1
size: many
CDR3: CSASNQQNNEQFF
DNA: TGCAGTGCTAGTAACCAGCAGAACAATGAGCAGTTCTTC

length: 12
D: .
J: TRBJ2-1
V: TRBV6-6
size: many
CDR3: CASSYNLNEQFF
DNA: TGTGCCAGCAGTTATAACCTCAATGAGCAGTTCTTC

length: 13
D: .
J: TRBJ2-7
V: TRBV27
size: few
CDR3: CASSVSTSYEQYF
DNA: TGTGCCAGCAGTGTTTCCACGTCCTACGAGCAGTACTTC

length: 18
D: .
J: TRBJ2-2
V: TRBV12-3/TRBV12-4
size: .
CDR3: CASSLAGVGGVNTGELFF
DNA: TGTGCCAGCAGTTTAGCGGGGGTCGGTGGGGTGAACACCGGGGAGCTGTTTTTT

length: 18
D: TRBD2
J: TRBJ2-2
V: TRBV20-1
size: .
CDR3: CSARDSQRGGQYTGELFF
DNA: TGCAGTGCTAGAGATTCCCAGCGGGGGGGCCAATACACCGGGGAGCTGTTTTTT